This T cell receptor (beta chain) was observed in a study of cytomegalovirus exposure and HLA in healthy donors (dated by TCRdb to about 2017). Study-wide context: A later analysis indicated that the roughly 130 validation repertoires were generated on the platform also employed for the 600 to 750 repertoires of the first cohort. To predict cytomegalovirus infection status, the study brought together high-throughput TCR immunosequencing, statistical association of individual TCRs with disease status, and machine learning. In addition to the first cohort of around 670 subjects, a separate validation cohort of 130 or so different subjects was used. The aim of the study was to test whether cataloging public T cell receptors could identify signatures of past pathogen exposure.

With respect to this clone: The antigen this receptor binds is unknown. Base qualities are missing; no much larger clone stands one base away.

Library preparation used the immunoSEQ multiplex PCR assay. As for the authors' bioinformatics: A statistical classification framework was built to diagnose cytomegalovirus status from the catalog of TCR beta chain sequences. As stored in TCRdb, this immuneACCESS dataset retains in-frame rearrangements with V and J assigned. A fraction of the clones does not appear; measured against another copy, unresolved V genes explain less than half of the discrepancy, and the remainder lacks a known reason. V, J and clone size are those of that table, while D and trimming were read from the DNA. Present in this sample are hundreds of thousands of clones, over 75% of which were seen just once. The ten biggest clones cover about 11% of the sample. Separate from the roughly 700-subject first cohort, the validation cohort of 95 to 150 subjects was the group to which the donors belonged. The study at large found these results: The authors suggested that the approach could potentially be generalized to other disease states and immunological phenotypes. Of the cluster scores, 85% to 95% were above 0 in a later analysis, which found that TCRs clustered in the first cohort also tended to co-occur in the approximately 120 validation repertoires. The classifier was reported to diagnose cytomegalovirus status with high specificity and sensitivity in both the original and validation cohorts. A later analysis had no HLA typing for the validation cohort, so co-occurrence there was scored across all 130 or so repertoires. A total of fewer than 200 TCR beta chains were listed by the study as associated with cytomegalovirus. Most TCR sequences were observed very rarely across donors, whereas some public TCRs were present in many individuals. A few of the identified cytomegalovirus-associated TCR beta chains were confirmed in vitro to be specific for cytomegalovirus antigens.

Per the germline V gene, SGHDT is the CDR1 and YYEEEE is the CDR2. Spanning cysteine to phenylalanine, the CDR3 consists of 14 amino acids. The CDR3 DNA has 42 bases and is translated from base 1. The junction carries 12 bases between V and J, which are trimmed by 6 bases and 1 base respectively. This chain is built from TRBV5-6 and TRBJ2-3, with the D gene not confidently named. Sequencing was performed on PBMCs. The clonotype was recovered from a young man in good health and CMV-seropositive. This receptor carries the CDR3 CASNEPSRTDTQYF. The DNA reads TGTGCCAGCAACGAGCCCAGCCGCACAGATACGCAGTATTTT.